This T cell receptor (beta chain) was sequenced for a study of blood T cell repertoires in COVID-19. CDR1 is GTSNPN, CDR2 SVGIG, per germline (reference sequence). The ends were cut back, 4 bases at V and 5 bases at J, with 12 bases in the middle. The CDR3 length is 14 residues. The protocol was immunoSEQ multiplex PCR, while the TCRdb copy is restricted to in-frame clones and leaves out a portion. The sample lists around 190,000 clones; under 85% were seen once. Sequenced material: peripheral blood. The clonotype was recovered from a human donor in a cohort sampled during active COVID-19. V usage is TRBV30 and J usage is TRBJ1-6; maybe TRBD1 (5 bases). CDR3 nucleotide sequence: TGTGCCTGGAAAGGAGACAGAGATAATTCACCCCTCCACTTT. This gives the protein CAWKGDRDNSPLHF.